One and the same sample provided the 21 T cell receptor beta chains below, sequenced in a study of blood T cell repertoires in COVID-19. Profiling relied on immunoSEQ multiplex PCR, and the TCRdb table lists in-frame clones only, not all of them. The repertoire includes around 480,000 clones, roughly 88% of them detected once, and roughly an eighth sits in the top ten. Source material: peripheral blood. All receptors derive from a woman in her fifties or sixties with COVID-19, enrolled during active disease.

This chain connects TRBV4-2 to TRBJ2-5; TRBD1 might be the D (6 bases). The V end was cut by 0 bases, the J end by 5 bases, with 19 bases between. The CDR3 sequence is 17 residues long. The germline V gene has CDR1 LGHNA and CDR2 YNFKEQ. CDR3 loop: CASSQDGPGQWEETQYF. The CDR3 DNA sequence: TGTGCCAGCAGCCAAGATGGACCGGGACAATGGGAGGAGACCCAGTACTTC.

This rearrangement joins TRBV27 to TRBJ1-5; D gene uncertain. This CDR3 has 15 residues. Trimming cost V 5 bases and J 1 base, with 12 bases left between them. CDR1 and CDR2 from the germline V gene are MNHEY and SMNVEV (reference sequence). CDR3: CASSPSSGSNQPQHF. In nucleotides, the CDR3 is TGTGCCAGCAGTCCCTCCTCGGGGAGCAATCAGCCCCAGCATTTT.

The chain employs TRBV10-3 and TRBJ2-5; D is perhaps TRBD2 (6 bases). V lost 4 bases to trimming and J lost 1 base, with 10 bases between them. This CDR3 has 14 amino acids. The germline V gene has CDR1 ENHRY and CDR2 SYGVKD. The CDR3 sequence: CAISGGTSQETQYF. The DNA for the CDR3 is TGTGCCATCAGTGGCGGGACGTCCCAAGAGACCCAGTACTTC.

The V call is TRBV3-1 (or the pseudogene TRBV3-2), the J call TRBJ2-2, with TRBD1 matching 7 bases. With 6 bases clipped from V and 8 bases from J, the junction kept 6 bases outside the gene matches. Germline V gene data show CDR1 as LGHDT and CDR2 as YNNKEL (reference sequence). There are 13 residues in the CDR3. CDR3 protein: CASSEQGIGELFF. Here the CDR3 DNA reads TGTGCCAGCAGTGAACAGGGGATTGGGGAGCTGTTTTTT.

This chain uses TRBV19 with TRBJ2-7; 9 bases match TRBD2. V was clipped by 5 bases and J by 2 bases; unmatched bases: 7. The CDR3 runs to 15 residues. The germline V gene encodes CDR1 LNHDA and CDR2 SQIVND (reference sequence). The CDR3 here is CASSPSLAGTYEQYF. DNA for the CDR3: TGTGCCAGTAGTCCCTCTCTAGCGGGGACCTACGAGCAGTACTTC.

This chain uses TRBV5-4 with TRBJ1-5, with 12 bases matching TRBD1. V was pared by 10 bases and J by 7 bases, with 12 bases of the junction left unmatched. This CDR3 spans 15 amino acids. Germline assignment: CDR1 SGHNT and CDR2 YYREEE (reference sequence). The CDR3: CAPMAGTGGQQPQHF. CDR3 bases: TGTGCCCCTATGGCCGGGACAGGGGGCCAACAGCCCCAGCATTTT.

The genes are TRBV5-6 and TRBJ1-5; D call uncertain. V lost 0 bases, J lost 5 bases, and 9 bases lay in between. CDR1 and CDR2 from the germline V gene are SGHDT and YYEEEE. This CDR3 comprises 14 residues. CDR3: CASSLGPADQPQHF. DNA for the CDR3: TGTGCCAGCAGCTTGGGACCTGCGGATCAGCCCCAGCATTTT.

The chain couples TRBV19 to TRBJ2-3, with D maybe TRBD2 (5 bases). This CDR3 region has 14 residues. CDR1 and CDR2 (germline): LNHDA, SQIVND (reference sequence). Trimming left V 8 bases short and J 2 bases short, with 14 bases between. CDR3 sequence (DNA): TGTGCCAGTGGGTTAAGAGGACTCACAGATACGCAGTATTTT. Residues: CASGLRGLTDTQYF.

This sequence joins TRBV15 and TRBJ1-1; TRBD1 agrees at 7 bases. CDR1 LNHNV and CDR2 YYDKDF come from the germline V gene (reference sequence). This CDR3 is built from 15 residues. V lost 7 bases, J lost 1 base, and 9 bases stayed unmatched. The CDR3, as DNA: TGTGCCACCAACAAGGGGGCTCTATCGAACACTGAAGCTTTCTTT. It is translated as CATNKGALSNTEAFF.

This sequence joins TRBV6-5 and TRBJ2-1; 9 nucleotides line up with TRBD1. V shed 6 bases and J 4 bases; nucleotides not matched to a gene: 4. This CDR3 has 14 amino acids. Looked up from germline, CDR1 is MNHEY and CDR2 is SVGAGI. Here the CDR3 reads CASRGGTGYNEQFF. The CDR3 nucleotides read TGTGCCAGCAGGGGGGGGACAGGGTACAATGAGCAGTTCTTC.

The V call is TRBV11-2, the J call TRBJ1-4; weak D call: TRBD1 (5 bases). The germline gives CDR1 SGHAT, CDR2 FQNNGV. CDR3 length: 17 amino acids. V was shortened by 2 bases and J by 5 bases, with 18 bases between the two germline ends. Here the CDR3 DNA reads TGTGCCAGCAGCTTACGCAGTATACGGGACTTCAATGAAAAACTGTTTTTT. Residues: CASSLRSIRDFNEKLFF.

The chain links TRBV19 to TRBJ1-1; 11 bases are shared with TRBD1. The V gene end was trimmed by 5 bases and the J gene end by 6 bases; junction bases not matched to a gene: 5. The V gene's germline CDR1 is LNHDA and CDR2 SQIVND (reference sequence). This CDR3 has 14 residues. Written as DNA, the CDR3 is TGTGCCAGTAGTCGGGACAGGGGGAATGCTGAAGCTTTCTTT. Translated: CASSRDRGNAEAFF.

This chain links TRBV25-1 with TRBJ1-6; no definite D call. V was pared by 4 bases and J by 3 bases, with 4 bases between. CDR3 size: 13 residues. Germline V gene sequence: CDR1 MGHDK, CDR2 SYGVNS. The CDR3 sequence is CASSVRYNSPLHF. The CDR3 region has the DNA TGTGCCAGCAGTGTTCGCTATAATTCACCCCTCCACTTT.

CDR3 DNA sequence: TGTGCCAGCAGCCAAGATAACGCGGACAGAGAAACCTCCAATTCACCCCTCCACTTT. Its protein is CASSQDNADRETSNSPLHF. This chain links TRBV4-2 with TRBJ1-6, with TRBD1 as a possible D gene (6 bases). This CDR3 spans 19 amino acids. The germline CDR1 and CDR2 sequences are LGHNA and YNFKEQ. Trimming stripped 0 bases from V and 7 bases from J, with 22 bases between.

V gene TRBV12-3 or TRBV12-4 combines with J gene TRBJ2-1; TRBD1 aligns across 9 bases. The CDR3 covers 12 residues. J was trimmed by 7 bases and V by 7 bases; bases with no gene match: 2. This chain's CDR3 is CASTTGGNEQFF. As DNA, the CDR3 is TGTGCCAGCACGACAGGGGGTAATGAGCAGTTCTTC.

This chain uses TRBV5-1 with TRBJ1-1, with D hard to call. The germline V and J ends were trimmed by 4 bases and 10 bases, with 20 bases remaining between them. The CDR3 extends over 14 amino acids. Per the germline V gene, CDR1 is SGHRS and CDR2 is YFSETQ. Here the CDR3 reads CASSQLDGVMGAFF. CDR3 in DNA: TGCGCCAGCAGCCAGCTTGACGGGGTAATGGGAGCTTTCTTT.

The CDR3 sequence is CAWTQTYPNEKLFF. The CDR3 nucleotides read TGTGCCTGGACCCAAACTTATCCTAATGAAAAACTGTTTTTT. The chain joins TRBV30 to TRBJ1-4; D is unclear. The V gene's germline CDR1 is GTSNPN and CDR2 SVGIG (reference sequence). This CDR3 has 14 amino acids. The V end lost 4 bases, the J end lost 3 bases, and 12 bases lay between the germline ends.

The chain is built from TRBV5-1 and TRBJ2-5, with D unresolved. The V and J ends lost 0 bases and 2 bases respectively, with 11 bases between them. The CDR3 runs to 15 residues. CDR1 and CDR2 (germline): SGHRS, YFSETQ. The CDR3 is CASSLGSSRQETQYF. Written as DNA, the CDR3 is TGCGCCAGCAGCTTGGGTAGCAGCCGGCAAGAGACCCAGTACTTC.

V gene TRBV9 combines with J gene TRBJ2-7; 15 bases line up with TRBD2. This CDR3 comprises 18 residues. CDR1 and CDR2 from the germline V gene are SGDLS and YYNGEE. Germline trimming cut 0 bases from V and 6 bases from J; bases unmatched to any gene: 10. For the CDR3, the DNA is TGTGCCAGCAGCGTAGCCCCGACACGGACTAGCGGGGGGGGCGAGCAGTACTTC. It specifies CASSVAPTRTSGGGEQYF.

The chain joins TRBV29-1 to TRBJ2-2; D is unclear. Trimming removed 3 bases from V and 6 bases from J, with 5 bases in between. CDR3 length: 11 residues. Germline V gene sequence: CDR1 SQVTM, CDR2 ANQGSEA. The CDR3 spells CSVDMSGELFF. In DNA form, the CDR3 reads TGCAGCGTTGATATGTCCGGGGAGCTGTTTTTT.

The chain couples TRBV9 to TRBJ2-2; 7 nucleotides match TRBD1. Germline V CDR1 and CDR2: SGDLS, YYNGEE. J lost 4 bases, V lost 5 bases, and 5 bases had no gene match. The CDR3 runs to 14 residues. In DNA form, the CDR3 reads TGTGCCAGCAGATCGGACAGGAGCACCGGGGAGCTGTTTTTT. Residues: CASRSDRSTGELFF.